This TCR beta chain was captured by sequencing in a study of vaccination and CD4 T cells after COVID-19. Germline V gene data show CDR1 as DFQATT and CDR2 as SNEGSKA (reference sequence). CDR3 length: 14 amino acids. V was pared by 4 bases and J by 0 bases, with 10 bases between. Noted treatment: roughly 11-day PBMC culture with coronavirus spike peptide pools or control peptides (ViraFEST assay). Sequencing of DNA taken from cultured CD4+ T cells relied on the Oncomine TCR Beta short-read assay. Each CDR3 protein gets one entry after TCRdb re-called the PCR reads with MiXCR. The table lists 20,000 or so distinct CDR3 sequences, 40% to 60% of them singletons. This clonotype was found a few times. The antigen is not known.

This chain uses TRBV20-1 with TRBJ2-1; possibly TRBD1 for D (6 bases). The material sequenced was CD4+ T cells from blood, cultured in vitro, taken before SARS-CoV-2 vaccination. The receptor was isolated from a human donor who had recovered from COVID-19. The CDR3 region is CSAIRGSSYNEQFF. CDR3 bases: TGCAGTGCTATCAGGGGTAGCTCCTACAATGAGCAGTTCTTC.